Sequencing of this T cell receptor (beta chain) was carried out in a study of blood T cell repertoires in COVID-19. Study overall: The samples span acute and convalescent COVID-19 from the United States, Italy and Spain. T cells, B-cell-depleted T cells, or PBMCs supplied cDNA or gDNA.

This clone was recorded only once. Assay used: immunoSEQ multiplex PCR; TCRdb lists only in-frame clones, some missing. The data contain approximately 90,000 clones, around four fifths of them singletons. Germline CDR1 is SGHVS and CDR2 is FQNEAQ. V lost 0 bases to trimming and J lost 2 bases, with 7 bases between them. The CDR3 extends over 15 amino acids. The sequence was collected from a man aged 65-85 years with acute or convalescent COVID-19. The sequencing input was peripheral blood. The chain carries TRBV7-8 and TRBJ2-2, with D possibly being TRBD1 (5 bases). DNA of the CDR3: TGTGCCAGCAGCTTAGCGACAGTAAACACCGGGGAGCTGTTTTTT. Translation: CASSLATVNTGELFF.